This TCR beta chain was recorded in a study of cytomegalovirus exposure and HLA in healthy donors. The CDR3 extends over 13 amino acids. Germline CDR1 reads SGHRS; CDR2 reads YFSETQ. Trimming left V 0 bases short and J 6 bases short, with 10 bases between. The PCR employed 60 Vbeta primers together with 13 Jbeta primers. Repertoires were generated with immunoSEQ multiplex PCR, while TCRdb's copy carries only in-frame clones and drops some. The data contain 110,000 to 150,000 clones, 65% to 85% of them singletons. Healthy people donating bone marrow made up the donors. The specimen sequenced was PBMCs. This TCR was sampled from a man in his thirties or forties in good health and CMV-seronegative. The chain carries TRBV5-1 and TRBJ2-7, with D perhaps TRBD2 (6 bases). The CDR3 loop reads CASSLGLDSEQYF. CDR3 DNA: TGCGCCAGCAGCTTGGGACTAGACAGCGAGCAGTACTTC. The variable domain in full, completed from reference TRBV5-1 and TRBJ2-7, reads KAGVTQTPRYLIKTRGQQVTLSCSPISGHRSVSWYQQTPGQGLQFLFEYFSETQRNKGNFPGRFSGRQFSNSRSEMNVSTLELGDSALYLCASSLGLDSEQYFGPGTRLTVT.